What follows describes a single TCR beta chain. No antigen is known for it. The V gene lost 6 bases and the J gene lost 0 bases, with 9 bases spanning the gap. CDR3 length equals 13 residues. Germline CDR1 LNHDA, CDR2 SQIVND (reference sequence). Terminally differentiated effector memory CD45RA+ cells were left out of the naive CD8 fraction, which was CD45RO-negative and positively selected for CCR7. Some clones are missing from TCRdb's copy, which holds only in-frame ones; the method was immunoSEQ multiplex PCR. The top ten hold roughly 1.1% of the sample, which has millions of clones, about 95% seen once. These data originate in a study of shared clonotypes between healthy human individuals. Findings of the study overall: Compared with clonotypes that all four donors shared, non-shared clonotypes had lower generation probabilities.

The rearrangement uses TRBV19 and TRBJ2-7, with D uncertain. Material for sequencing was naive CD8+ T cells sorted from blood. The source of this sequence is a man in his late teens or twenties in good health. The DNA of the CDR3 is TGTGCCAGTAGGGTACCCGCCTCCTACGAGCAGTACTTC. Translating it yields CASRVPASYEQYF. The full variable domain, in which reference TRBV19 and TRBJ2-7 provide the parts outside the CDR3, is DGGITQSPKYLFRKEGQNVTLSCEQNLNHDAMYWYRQDPGQGLRLIYYSQIVNDFQKGDIAEGYSVSREKKESFPLTVTSAQKNPTAFYLCASRVPASYEQYFGPGTRLTVT.